What follows describes a single T cell receptor beta chain. The antigen remains undetermined. Isolation of CD4+ T cells took place after less than twelve days of culture. Vaccination of participants consisted of two doses of either the BNT162b2 or mRNA-1273 vaccine. IL-2 medium was substituted for half the medium on days 3 and 7. Sequenced by immunoSEQ multiplex PCR; TCRdb stores in-frame clones only, minus some. The table has tens of thousands of clones, around 67% seen once. Per germline, CDR1 SGHTA and CDR2 FQGNSA. The CDR3 runs to 14 residues. V lost 1 base, J lost 2 bases, and 6 bases lay in between. The data belong to a study of vaccination effects on CD4 cells after COVID-19. The wider study: The post-vaccine samples were taken, at the median, 72 days after the second dose.

The sample here was CD4+ T cells from PBMCs cultured without peptide, taken after COVID-19 vaccination. The chain carries TRBV7-2 and TRBJ2-1; D is uncertain. This clonotype was obtained from a human donor who received a COVID-19 vaccine. DNA of the CDR3: TGTGCCAGCAGCTTAGGCCAGACCTACAATGAGCAGTTCTTC. Residues: CASSLGQTYNEQFF.